This note documents a single T cell receptor (beta chain) sequence. What it binds is unknown. This specimen comes from a study of T cell responses to AZD1222 COVID-19 vaccine. Sequencing used immunoSEQ multiplex PCR; TCRdb keeps in-frame clones, though not all of them. The sample consists of some 110,000 clones, around 85% of them appearing once. The analysis combined second doses at about 4 or about 12 weeks. Study-wide findings and caveats: Repertoire sampling was restricted to post-peak T cell response timepoints. Vaccine-related CD4 TCRs covered spike, predominating at 160-218 and 743-854. Donors, mostly white British, included more females; clonal diversity was possibly underestimated.

V shed 6 bases, J shed 2 bases, and the junction held 16 bases outside the gene matches. The CDR3 is 17 amino acids. Germline CDR1 reads MNHEY; CDR2 reads SMNVEV (reference sequence). The material was peripheral blood, obtained 28 days after the second AZD1222 dose. The chain joins TRBV27 to TRBJ2-7; 7 nucleotides align to TRBD1. This receptor was identified in an adult who received the AZD1222 COVID-19 vaccine. CDR3 DNA sequence: TGTGCCAGCAGCCAAACGCGGACCGGGACAGCGCCCTACGAGCAGTACTTC. Its protein is CASSQTRTGTAPYEQYF.